This T cell receptor (beta chain) was observed in a study of cytomegalovirus exposure and HLA in healthy donors. Turning to the study itself: Membership in the Caucasian-associated ancestry cluster was found for about 84% of approximately 400 genotyped donors.

A remark on this clone: Its specificity is unknown.

Researchers ran the PCR with 60 Vbeta and 13 Jbeta primers. The assay was immunoSEQ multiplex PCR, and TCRdb's table has in-frame clones only and misses some. The sample has over 60,000 clones. Germline V CDR1 and CDR2: SGHNT, YYREEE (reference sequence). Trimming cost V 4 bases and J 5 bases; bases outside gene matches: 8. This CDR3 region has 15 residues. Regarding the study as a whole: It was assumed in the presence/absence analyses that sequencing depth was roughly uniform across donors.

The clonotype was recovered from a female donor in good health and CMV-seropositive. This rearrangement joins TRBV5-4 to TRBJ2-2, with 7 bases matching TRBD1. The specimen was PBMCs. The CDR3 DNA follows: TGTGCCAGCAGCCCCGACAGGGAGCCGACCGGGGAGCTGTTTTTT. Encoded protein: CASSPDREPTGELFF. Supplemented by reference TRBV5-4 and TRBJ2-2, the full variable domain reads ETGVTQSPTHLIKTRGQQVTLRCSSQSGHNTVSWYQQALGQGPQFIFQYYREEENGRGNFPPRFSGLQFPNYSSELNVNALELDDSALYLCASSPDREPTGELFFGEGSRLTVL.